Shown below are 22 T cell receptor beta chains from a single sample sequenced in a study of siplizumab effects on memory and regulatory T cells (dated by TCRdb to between 2018 and 2021). Receptor libraries were prepared by the immunoSEQ multiplex PCR assay. The immuneACCESS repertoire file appears here via TCRdb, limited to in-frame rearrangements. These files lack a portion of the clones; in checked studies, under half of the deficit traces to unresolved V genes, and the cause of the others is not known. A total of approximately 20,000 clones appear in this sample, approximately 40% of them only once. The ten biggest clones cover about 6.1% of the sample. Cells from the mixed lymphocyte reactions were cocultured for about six days at 37 degrees C. No cognate antigen is known for these TCRs. The sequencing sample was made of CFSE-low (dividing) CD4+ T cells sorted from an allogeneic mixed lymphocyte reaction. The receptor source for this set is a human donor in good health; the cells came from an allogeneic mixed lymphocyte reaction. Some clones in this sample may be carry-over from other donors' samples.

The chain recombines TRBV19 with TRBJ1-3; D gene uncertain. The CDR3 runs to 15 residues. Trimming removed 3 bases from V and 2 bases from J, with 11 bases in between. Germline-derived CDR1 and CDR2 are LNHDA and SQIVND (reference sequence). CDR3: CASSMGSGPGNTIYF. The CDR3 DNA reads TGTGCCAGTAGTATGGGTTCTGGGCCTGGAAACACCATATATTTT.

This clone was counted a few times. CDR3 residues: CASSFDRLTEAFF. The CDR3 bases are TGTGCCAGCAGCTTTGACAGGCTAACTGAAGCTTTCTTT. The gene calls are TRBV7-3 and TRBJ1-1, with D possibly TRBD1 on 6 matching bases. Germline CDR1 and CDR2: SGHTA and FQGTGA. There are 13 residues in the CDR3. With 3 bases removed from V and 5 bases from J, the gap between germline ends came to 10 bases.

The V call is TRBV6-6, the J call TRBJ1-3, with a weak D call TRBD1 (5 bases). The CDR3 runs to 14 residues. Between the trimmed V and J ends, which lost 7 bases and 12 bases, there was a span of 22 bases. CDR1 is MNHNY and CDR2 is SVGAGI in the germline V gene (reference sequence). The CDR3 DNA follows: TGTGCCAGCAACCAAATGGGGGGGGAGTGGGGCATATATTTT. Amino acid sequence: CASNQMGGEWGIYF.

The V gene is TRBV20-1, the J gene TRBJ2-7; D unclear. V gave up 1 base and J gave up 2 bases, with 3 bases separating them. Germline-derived CDR1 and CDR2 are DFQATT and SNEGSKA (reference sequence). The CDR3 contains 11 residues. CDR3 region: CSARGAYEQYF. The CDR3 DNA follows: TGCAGTGCTAGAGGTGCCTACGAGCAGTACTTC.

The chain couples TRBV19 to TRBJ1-3; a weak D match, TRBD1 (5 bases). Germline CDR1 is LNHDA and CDR2 is SQIVND (reference sequence). The CDR3 has 16 residues. The V end was cut by 7 bases, the J end by 2 bases, with 18 bases between. The CDR3 coding sequence is TGTGCCAGTAATCGGGGCGGAACCTTTCCTGGAAACACCATATATTTT. This sequence encodes CASNRGGTFPGNTIYF.

This chain links TRBV2 with TRBJ1-4; no definite D call. CDR3 size: 15 residues. The V and J ends lost 6 bases and 0 bases respectively, with 11 bases between them. From germline, CDR1 is SNHLY and CDR2 FYNNEI. CDR3 sequence reads: CASRDHVATNEKLFF. CDR3 coding DNA: TGTGCCAGCAGGGACCACGTTGCAACTAATGAAAAACTGTTTTTT.

The chain has TRBV7-2 and TRBJ1-1, with D uncertain. The germline V and J ends were trimmed by 0 bases and 1 base, with 9 bases remaining between them. The CDR3 runs to 15 residues. CDR1 is SGHTA and CDR2 is FQGNSA in the germline V gene. The chain's CDR3 is CASSLAAGANTEAFF. DNA for the CDR3: TGTGCCAGCAGCTTAGCCGCGGGCGCGAACACTGAAGCTTTCTTT.

The V gene is TRBV6-5, the J gene TRBJ2-5; 13 bases fit TRBD2. Germline values: CDR1 MNHEY, CDR2 SVGAGI. The CDR3 is 15 residues long. Trimming cost V 4 bases and J 8 bases; bases outside gene matches: 7. The CDR3: CASSSRTSGGFTQYF. The CDR3 DNA follows: TGTGCCAGCAGTTCGCGGACTAGCGGGGGATTTACCCAGTACTTC.

This clone has more than one count but fewer than ten. The V gene is TRBV9, the J gene TRBJ2-7, with TRBD2 identical over 13 bases. The V and J ends lost 4 bases and 7 bases, in that order; junction bases with no gene match: 8. The length of the CDR3 is 15 residues. Germline CDR1 reads SGDLS; CDR2 reads YYNGEE. The CDR3 DNA reads as TGTGCCAGCAGCATGGGACTAGCGGGGCTCAGGGAGCAGTACTTC. It encodes CASSMGLAGLREQYF. The whole variable domain, filled in from reference TRBV9 and TRBJ2-7, reads DSGVTQTPKHLITATGQRVTLRCSPRSGDLSVYWYQQSLDQGLQFLIQYYNGEERAKGNILERFSAQQFPDLHSELNLSSLELGDSALYFCASSMGLAGLREQYFGPGTRLTVT.

This chain connects TRBV5-1 to TRBJ2-5; TRBD1 matches 7 bases. CDR1 is SGHRS, CDR2 YFSETQ, per germline. Trimming at V came to 2 bases and at J to 2 bases, leaving 6 bases not matched to a gene. The CDR3 loop spans 15 amino acids. CDR3 sequence reads: CASSFTDRAQETQYF. The DNA of the CDR3 is TGCGCCAGCAGCTTTACCGACAGGGCGCAAGAGACCCAGTACTTC.

This chain joins TRBV7-2 and TRBJ1-2; D remains unclear. Trimming stripped 1 base from V and 6 bases from J, with 12 bases between. The CDR3 spans 14 residues. CDR1 and CDR2 (germline): SGHTA, FQGNSA. The CDR3 nucleotides are TGTGCCAGCAGCTTAGACGGATTCTTTGATGGCTACACCTTC. This codes for CASSLDGFFDGYTF.

This chain uses TRBV2 with TRBJ2-1; possibly TRBD2 for D (5 bases). The length of the CDR3 is 14 residues. The germline V gene encodes CDR1 SNHLY and CDR2 FYNNEI. Between the trimmed V and J ends, which lost 5 bases and 9 bases, there was a span of 17 bases. The CDR3 DNA sequence: TGTGCCAGCAGTCAGGACTTGGTTAGTTTTGAGCAGTTCTTC. Protein: CASSQDLVSFEQFF.

The rearrangement uses TRBV19 and TRBJ2-7, with D perhaps matching TRBD2 (5 bases). Germline CDR1 and CDR2: LNHDA and SQIVND (reference sequence). The CDR3 runs to 15 residues. Deletions cut 1 base from V and 2 bases from J, with 12 bases between. The CDR3 is CASSIGLTITYEQYF. In DNA, the CDR3 is TGTGCCAGTAGTATAGGACTAACGATTACCTACGAGCAGTACTTC.

This clone was observed a few times. The chain employs TRBV6-5 and TRBJ1-1; D perhaps matches TRBD1 (6 bases). The CDR3 is made up of 14 amino acids. Deletions cut 7 bases from V and 5 bases from J, with 17 bases between. Germline loops: CDR1 MNHEY, CDR2 SVGAGI. The CDR3 reads CASNPWGGHTEAFF. CDR3 in DNA: TGTGCCAGCAACCCCTGGGGGGGGCATACTGAAGCTTTCTTT.

V and J are TRBV5-5 and TRBJ2-5; 7 bases are shared with TRBD1. With the DNA end fitting TRBJ2-7 better, the J assignment may be wrong. The germline V gene encodes CDR1 SGHKS and CDR2 YYEKEE (reference sequence). This CDR3 contains 13 residues. CDR3 residues: CASSPTGTAEQYF. For the CDR3, the DNA is TGTGCCAGCAGCCCGACAGGGACCGCCGAGCAGTACTTC.

This clone appeared many times. For the CDR3, the DNA is TGTGCCAGCAGCCAAGTTTCCCAACCGTCTACTGAAGCTTTCTTT. Protein sequence: CASSQVSQPSTEAFF. This chain connects TRBV4-2 to TRBJ1-1, with D unclear. With 1 base removed from V and 5 bases from J, the gap between germline ends came to 14 bases. The CDR3 has 15 residues. CDR1 LGHNA and CDR2 YNFKEQ come from the germline V gene.

This chain connects TRBV25-1 to TRBJ2-3; D unresolved. With 3 bases removed from V and 3 bases from J, the gap between germline ends came to 4 bases. CDR1 and CDR2 from the germline V gene are MGHDK and SYGVNS. The CDR3 length is 12 residues. CDR3 in amino acids: CASSDRTDTQYF. As DNA, the CDR3 is TGTGCCAGCAGTGACCGGACAGATACGCAGTATTTT.

This clone was observed a handful of times. The rearrangement links TRBV19 to TRBJ2-1, with 9 nucleotides matching TRBD2. The CDR3 is 15 amino acids. The V gene end was trimmed by 7 bases and the J gene end by 0 bases; junction bases not matched to a gene: 4. The germline gives CDR1 LNHDA, CDR2 SQIVND (reference sequence). The CDR3 DNA follows: TGTGCCAGTAAGGAGACTAGCGGCTCCTACAATGAGCAGTTCTTC. It yields the protein CASKETSGSYNEQFF.

In this sample, this clone turned up a few times. V is TRBV18 and J is TRBJ2-5; a weak D match, TRBD2 (6 bases). This CDR3 is 13 amino acids long. Germline V gene lookup returns CDR1 KGHSH and CDR2 LQKENI. With 1 base removed from V and 5 bases from J, the gap between germline ends came to 8 bases. The CDR3 loop is CASSPLAGETQYF. The CDR3 DNA reads TGTGCCAGCTCACCACTCGCGGGGGAGACCCAGTACTTC.

This clone is deemed medium-sized. V usage is TRBV5-4 and J usage is TRBJ2-7, with D tentatively TRBD1 (6 bases). V lost 3 bases, J lost 3 bases, and 10 bases lay in between. This CDR3 has 13 amino acids. Germline V CDR1 and CDR2: SGHNT, YYREEE (reference sequence). The CDR3 reads CASSYDRIYEQYF. As DNA, the CDR3 is TGTGCCAGCAGCTACGACAGGATCTACGAGCAGTACTTC.

In regard to this clone: A far more abundant clone sits one base away, making this likely a read error. The chain has TRBV11-1 and TRBJ2-4, with D unresolved. Germline V gives CDR1 SGHAT, CDR2 FQDESV (reference sequence). The CDR3 length is 13 residues. The CDR3 is CAGSPELKNIQYF. CDR3 DNA sequence: TGTGCCGGCAGCCCGGAGCTTAAGAACATTCAGTACTTC.

The chain couples TRBV18 to TRBJ1-2; 8 bases are shared with TRBD1. The germline gives CDR1 KGHSH, CDR2 LQKENI. V trimming: 4 bases; J trimming: 3 bases; junction bases outside the gene matches: 10. This CDR3 comprises 16 residues. Written as DNA, the CDR3 is TGTGCCAGCTCACGGGACAGGAGCGGAGAGGACTATGGCTACACCTTC. This encodes CASSRDRSGEDYGYTF.